This TCR beta chain was sequenced for a study of cytomegalovirus exposure and HLA in healthy donors. PCR was performed using 60 Vbeta and 13 Jbeta primers. The repertoire was sequenced with immunoSEQ multiplex PCR; TCRdb's copy has only in-frame clones and lacks some. The sample shows around 33,000 clones, less than 55% of them seen only once. The germline V and J ends were trimmed by 4 bases and 3 bases, with 16 bases remaining between them. Germline V gene lookup returns CDR1 MNHEY and CDR2 SVGAGI. This CDR3 region has 15 residues. The sample was PBMCs. This rearrangement joins TRBV6-5 to TRBJ2-7; the D gene is possibly TRBD2 (5 bases). The sequence derives from a woman between 50 and 59 years old in good health and CMV-seronegative. CDR3 region: CASSSGWRRNYEQYF. CDR3 DNA sequence: TGTGCCAGCAGTTCCGGTTGGAGGAGGAACTACGAGCAGTACTTC.